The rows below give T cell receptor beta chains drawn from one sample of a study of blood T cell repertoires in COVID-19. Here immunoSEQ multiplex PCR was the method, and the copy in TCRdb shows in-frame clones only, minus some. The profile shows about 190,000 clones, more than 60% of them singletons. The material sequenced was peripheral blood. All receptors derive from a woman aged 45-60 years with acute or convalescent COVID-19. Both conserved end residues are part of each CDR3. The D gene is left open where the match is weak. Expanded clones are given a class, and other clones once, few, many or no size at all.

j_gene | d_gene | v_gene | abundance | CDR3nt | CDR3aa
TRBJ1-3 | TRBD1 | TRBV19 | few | TGTGCCAGTAGTCCATGGACAGGGGGCGCCGGAAACACCATATATTTT | CASSPWTGGAGNTIYF
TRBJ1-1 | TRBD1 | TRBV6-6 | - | TGTGCCAGCATTTTACCGACAGGGGGCGTCACTGAAGCTTTCTTT | CASILPTGGVTEAFF
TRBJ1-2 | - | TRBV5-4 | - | TGTGCCAGCAGCGCTGACAGGTTAGCTAACTATGGCTACACCTTC | CASSADRLANYGYTF
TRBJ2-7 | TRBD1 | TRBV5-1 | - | TGCGCCAGCAGCGCGGGACAGGGTACAAACGAGCAGTACTTC | CASSAGQGTNEQYF
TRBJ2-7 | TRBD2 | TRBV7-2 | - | TGTGCCAGCATCAAAGTAGCTAGCGGAGCCTCCTACGAGCAGTACTTC | CASIKVASGASYEQYF
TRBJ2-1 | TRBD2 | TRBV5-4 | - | TGTGCCAGCAGCCCCGACATAGCGGGAGGAACCGATGAGCAGTTCTTC | CASSPDIAGGTDEQFF
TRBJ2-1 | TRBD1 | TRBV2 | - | TGTGCCAGCAGGAACTCACAGGGGGGTGAGCAGTTCTTC | CASRNSQGGEQFF
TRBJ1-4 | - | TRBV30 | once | TGTGCCTGGAGTCGGGCAACTAATGAAAAACTGTTTTTT | CAWSRATNEKLFF
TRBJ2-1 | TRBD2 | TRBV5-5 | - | TGTGCCAGCAGCTTGGGCCTAGCGGGGGGAGACAATGAGCAGTTCTTC | CASSLGLAGGDNEQFF
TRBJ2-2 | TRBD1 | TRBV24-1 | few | TGTGCCACCAGCAGGGACAGAAACACCGGGGAGCTGTTTTTT | CATSRDRNTGELFF
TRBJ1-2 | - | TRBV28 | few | TGTGCCAGCATCTTGTCCCTAGGTAGCTATGGCTACACCTTC | CASILSLGSYGYTF
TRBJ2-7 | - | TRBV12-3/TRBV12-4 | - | TGTGCCAGCAGTTTAGACCGGGGAACTAGGAAGTACTTC | CASSLDRGTRKYF
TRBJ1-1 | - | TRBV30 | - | TGTGCCTGGAAAGTTCAGGGGAACACTGAAGCTTTCTTT | CAWKVQGNTEAFF
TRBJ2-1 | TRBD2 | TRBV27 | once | TGTGCCAGCAGGAAGGCGGACGGGAGGGAGCAGTTCTTC | CASRKADGREQFF
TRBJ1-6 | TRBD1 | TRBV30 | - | TGTGCCTGGGGACAGGGGGATAATTCACCCCTCCACTTT | CAWGQGDNSPLHF
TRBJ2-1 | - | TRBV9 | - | TGTGCCAGCAGCGTAGAGGGAACAGGGTTCGCCGAGCAGTTCTTC | CASSVEGTGFAEQFF
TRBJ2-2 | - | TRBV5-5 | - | TGTGCCAGCAGCTCCGGGATCTCCACCGGGGAGCTGTTTTTT | CASSSGISTGELFF
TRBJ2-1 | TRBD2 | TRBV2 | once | TGTGCCAGCGTTAGTCAGGCGGGAGGGCTATACAATGAGCAGTTCTTC | CASVSQAGGLYNEQFF
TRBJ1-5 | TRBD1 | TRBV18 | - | TGTGCCAGCTCAGAGGACAGGTTCAATCAGCCCCAGCATTTT | CASSEDRFNQPQHF
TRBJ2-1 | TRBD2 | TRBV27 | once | TGTGCCAGCAGTCTCCTGGGTAGCGGGAGGGCCTACAATGAGCAGTTCTTC | CASSLLGSGRAYNEQFF
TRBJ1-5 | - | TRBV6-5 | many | TGTGCCAGCAGCCCCAATGGGGCGCAAGGTCAGCCCCAGCATTTT | CASSPNGAQGQPQHF
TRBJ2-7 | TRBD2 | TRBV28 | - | TGTGCCACCACCCATAGCGGGAGCGCCTACGAGCAGTACTTC | CATTHSGSAYEQYF
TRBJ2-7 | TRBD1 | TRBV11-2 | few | TGTGCCAGCAGCTTGACAGGGTATCGGAACCTACTCTACGAGCAGTACTTC | CASSLTGYRNLLYEQYF